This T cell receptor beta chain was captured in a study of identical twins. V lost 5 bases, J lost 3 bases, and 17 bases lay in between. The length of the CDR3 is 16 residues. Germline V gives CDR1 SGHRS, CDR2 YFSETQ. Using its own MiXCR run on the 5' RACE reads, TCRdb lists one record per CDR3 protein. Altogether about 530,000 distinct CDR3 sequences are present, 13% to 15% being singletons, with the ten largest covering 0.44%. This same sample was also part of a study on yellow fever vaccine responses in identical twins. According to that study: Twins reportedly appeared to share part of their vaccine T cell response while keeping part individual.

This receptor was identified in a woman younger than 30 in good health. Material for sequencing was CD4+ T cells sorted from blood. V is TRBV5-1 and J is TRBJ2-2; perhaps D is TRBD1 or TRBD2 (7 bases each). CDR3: CASSHRGGADTGELFF. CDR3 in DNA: TGCGCCAGCAGTCACAGGGGAGGGGCGGACACCGGGGAGCTGTTTTTT.